The clone carrying this T cell receptor (beta chain) was counted at least ten times. This record comes from a study of response to subunit inactivated influenza vaccine. The CDR3 is made up of 16 amino acids. Germline V gene lookup returns CDR1 SGHRS and CDR2 YFSETQ. V lost 4 bases and J lost 4; bases outside the gene matches: 8. Using its own MiXCR run on the RT-PCR reads, TCRdb lists one record per CDR3 protein. In the table there are 650,000 to 700,000 distinct CDR3 sequences, approximately 14% of which are singletons. This rearrangement joins TRBV5-1 to TRBJ1-1; 12 bases map to TRBD1. This TCR was sampled from a man aged 45-65 years who received an inactivated influenza vaccine. This specimen consisted of PBMCs from blood, obtained 12 days after vaccination. The DNA of the CDR3 is TGCGCCAGCAGCCTTTGGGGACAGGGGGCCGGCACTGAAGCTTTCTTT. Residues: CASSLWGQGAGTEAFF.